The 32 T cell receptor beta chains given below trace back to one sample, sequenced in a study of metastatic and nonmetastatic thyroid tumors. MiXCR was used by TCRdb to re-call the PCR reads. The table has around 31,000 clones, 18% seen once; the top ten hold 10% to 13%. Every patient underwent thyroid surgery untreated. The material sequenced was blood. All receptors derive from a female donor with papillary thyroid cancer or a benign thyroid nodule (not recorded which). Some clones in this sample may be carry-over from other donors' samples.

The CDR3 reads CASSKRVSSYNEQFF. CDR3 sequence (DNA): TGCGCCAGCAGCAAAAGGGTTAGCTCCTACAATGAGCAGTTCTTC. The V call is TRBV5-1, the J call TRBJ2-1; unclear D gene. The CDR3 has 15 amino acids. V lost 4 bases to trimming and J lost 0 bases, with 11 bases between them. CDR1 is SGHRS, CDR2 YFSETQ, per germline.

This clone has ten or more counts. The V and J genes are TRBV4-2 and TRBJ2-2; 7 nucleotides align to TRBD2. The CDR3 loop spans 12 amino acids. J gave up 7 bases and V 5 bases, and 1 base lay outside the gene matches. The germline V gene has CDR1 LGHNA and CDR2 YNFKEQ. In nucleotides, the CDR3 is TGTGCCAGCAGCGGGGGGGGCGGGGAGCTGTTTTTT. This translates into CASSGGGGELFF.

This clone was seen ten or more times. The chain carries TRBV4-1 and TRBJ2-5; TRBD1 might be the D (6 bases). V was trimmed by 4 bases and J by 3 bases, leaving 15 bases between them. Per the germline V gene, CDR1 is MGHRA and CDR2 is YSYEKL. This CDR3 is built from 15 residues. The CDR3 region is CASSLLTQGKETQYF. The CDR3 DNA sequence: TGCGCCAGCAGCCTCCTAACACAGGGTAAAGAGACCCAGTACTTC.

This clone has a count of ten or more. The chain joins TRBV14 to TRBJ1-1, with D uncertain. Looked up from germline, CDR1 is SGHDN and CDR2 is FVKESK. Trimming took off 4 bases at V and 3 bases at J, with 9 bases between the two ends. The CDR3 has 13 residues. CDR3 sequence: CASSPNMDTEAFF. CDR3 coding DNA: TGTGCCAGCAGCCCTAACATGGACACTGAAGCTTTCTTT.

This clone has a count of ten or more. The chain uses TRBV11-2 and TRBJ1-1, with TRBD1 as a possible D gene (5 bases). This CDR3 spans 14 amino acids. V lost 4 bases, J lost 8 bases, and 17 bases lay in between. The V gene's germline CDR1 is SGHAT and CDR2 FQNNGV. CDR3 in amino acids: CASSSNRRGLEAFF. The CDR3 DNA reads TGTGCCAGCAGCTCAAACAGGAGGGGCTTAGAAGCTTTCTTT.

The chain combines TRBV5-8 with TRBJ2-7, with TRBD1 identical over 8 bases. The CDR3 has 15 residues. Germline V CDR1 and CDR2: SGHTS, YDEGEE. Trimming took 0 bases from V and 5 from J; bases not matched to a gene: 7. CDR3 sequence: CASSLGEQGADEQYF. The DNA for the CDR3 is TGTGCCAGCAGCTTGGGGGAGCAGGGGGCAGACGAGCAGTACTTC.

Ten or more counts support this clone. The V gene is TRBV10-3, the J gene TRBJ1-1, with a tentative D call TRBD1 (6 bases). V was trimmed by 0 bases and J by 4 bases, leaving 12 bases between them. Germline lookup yields CDR1 ENHRY and CDR2 SYGVKD. The CDR3 spans 15 residues. CDR3 loop: CAISESRGASTEAFF. In nucleotides, the CDR3 is TGTGCCATCAGTGAGTCGCGGGGGGCTTCCACTGAAGCTTTCTTT.

This clone was recorded many times. This chain links TRBV29-1 with TRBJ1-1; 8 positions match TRBD1. V shed 4 bases and J 6 bases; nucleotides not matched to a gene: 13. This CDR3 contains 15 residues. Germline V gene lookup returns CDR1 SQVTM and CDR2 ANQGSEA. The CDR3 here is CSVAPDRAKGSEAFF. The DNA of the CDR3 is TGCAGCGTTGCCCCGGACAGGGCGAAAGGATCTGAAGCTTTCTTT.

The V and J genes are TRBV11-2 and TRBJ1-5; 7 nucleotides agree with TRBD1. From germline, CDR1 is SGHAT and CDR2 FQNNGV. V shed 1 base, J shed 7 bases, and the junction held 10 bases outside the gene matches. The CDR3 sequence is 16 residues long. The CDR3 region is CASSLVGQGVGQPQHF. The CDR3 bases are TGTGCCAGCAGCTTAGTGGGGCAGGGGGTTGGGCAGCCCCAGCATTTT.

This clone was recorded at least ten times. This sequence joins TRBV11-3 and TRBJ2-1, with 13 nucleotides matching TRBD2. V dropped 4 bases and J dropped 0; count of bases not matched to a gene: 6. Germline V gene data show CDR1 as SGHNT and CDR2 as YENEEA. The CDR3 is made up of 18 amino acids. The CDR3 here is CASSSGLAGVSSYNEQFF. The CDR3 coding sequence is TGTGCCAGCAGCTCAGGACTAGCGGGAGTCAGCTCCTACAATGAGCAGTTCTTC.

This clone was counted ten times or more. The chain combines TRBV20-1 with TRBJ2-5; no definite D call. CDR3 length: 13 residues. Germline assignment: CDR1 DFQATT and CDR2 SNEGSKA (reference sequence). Trimming stripped 3 bases from V and 5 bases from J, with 13 bases between. CDR3 sequence: CSASTSVRETQYF. CDR3 bases: TGCAGTGCTAGCACGTCGGTGAGGGAGACCCAGTACTTC.

This clone came up many times. The identical CDR3 is also encoded by other nucleotide sequences in the sample. The chain combines TRBV6-1 with TRBJ2-7, with 11 positions matching TRBD2. The germline V gene has CDR1 MNHNS and CDR2 SASEGT. The V and J ends lost 4 bases and 5 bases, in that order; junction bases with no gene match: 4. The CDR3 sequence is 14 residues long. CDR3 sequence: CASSGLAGLNEQYF. The CDR3, as DNA: TGTGCCAGCAGTGGACTAGCGGGATTAAACGAGCAGTACTTC.

This clone was observed at least ten times. The chain recombines TRBV2 with TRBJ1-4; unclear D gene. Trimming removed 8 bases from V and 0 bases from J, with 4 bases in between. Germline values: CDR1 SNHLY, CDR2 FYNNEI. The CDR3 loop spans 12 amino acids. CDR3 residues: CASVSTNEKLFF. The CDR3 coding sequence is TGTGCCAGCGTTTCAACTAATGAAAAACTGTTTTTT.

At least ten counts were recorded for this clone. This sequence joins TRBV30 and TRBJ1-2; 10 bases fit TRBD1. Trimming cost V 5 bases and J 2 bases; bases outside gene matches: 11. CDR1 is GTSNPN and CDR2 is SVGIG in the germline V gene (reference sequence). There are 16 residues in the CDR3. CDR3: CAWVSRDRGKNYGYTF. CDR3 DNA sequence: TGTGCCTGGGTTTCACGGGACAGGGGAAAGAACTATGGCTACACCTTC.

This clone showed up many times. V usage is TRBV6-1 and J usage is TRBJ1-5; D is unclear. With 4 bases removed from V and 5 bases from J, the gap between germline ends came to 6 bases. Germline V gene data show CDR1 as MNHNS and CDR2 as SASEGT. The CDR3 totals 12 residues. The CDR3 DNA sequence: TGTGCCAGCAGTGGTGCTGATCAGCCCCAGCATTTT. Its translation: CASSGADQPQHF.

As to this clone: Compared with germline, one end of the junction differs, possibly owing to a read error. The CDR3 spells CSALAMGLADAYQQYF. The CDR3 DNA follows: TGCAGTGCTTTAGCTATGGGACTAGCGGATGCCTACCAGCAGTACTTC. This chain uses TRBV20-1 with TRBJ2-7; 11 bases match TRBD2. Looked up from germline, CDR1 is DFQATT and CDR2 is SNEGSKA (reference sequence). The CDR3 totals 16 residues.

This clone has a single count. The CDR3 spells CASSLRQTGGGYGYTF. In DNA, the CDR3 is TGTGCCAGCAGCCTTCGCCAAACAGGGGGCGGCTATGGCTACACCTTC. V and J are TRBV11-1 and TRBJ1-2, with 9 bases that match TRBD1. The CDR3 totals 16 residues. CDR1 SGHAT and CDR2 FQDESV come from the germline V gene (reference sequence). J was trimmed by 4 bases and V by 5 bases; bases with no gene match: 11.

The V gene is TRBV9, the J gene TRBJ2-2; D possibly corresponds to TRBD2 (5 bases). Between the trimmed V and J ends, which lost 3 bases and 15 bases, there was a span of 21 bases. This CDR3 is 14 amino acids long. Looked up from germline, CDR1 is SGDLS and CDR2 is YYNGEE. The CDR3 DNA reads as TGTGCCAGCAGCGCTCGGCCGGACCCCGGGGATTTGTTTTTT. It specifies CASSARPDPGDLFF.

This clone was seen at least ten times. V is TRBV11-2 and J is TRBJ1-1; D gene uncertain. V lost 0 bases to trimming and J lost 9 bases, with 5 bases between them. This CDR3 comprises 11 residues. Germline CDR1 is SGHAT and CDR2 is FQNNGV. The CDR3 nucleotides are TGTGCCAGCAGCTTAGACAAAAAAGCTTTCTTT. Translating it yields CASSLDKKAFF.

This clone was found many times. The chain carries TRBV5-1 and TRBJ1-2, with D unclear. Between the trimmed V and J ends, which lost 4 bases and 4 bases, there was a span of 17 bases. The CDR3 loop spans 15 amino acids. Per germline, CDR1 SGHRS and CDR2 YFSETQ. CDR3 region: CASSTGGPNIYGYTF. CDR3 sequence (DNA): TGCGCCAGCAGCACCGGTGGGCCGAACATCTATGGCTACACCTTC.

The table lists this clone with many counts. J is TRBJ2-3 and V is TRBV4-1; 8 bases match TRBD2. CDR3 length: 17 residues. The germline gives CDR1 MGHRA, CDR2 YSYEKL. Trimming at V came to 0 bases and at J to 5 bases, leaving 10 bases not matched to a gene. The CDR3 loop reads CASSQDLMTGGGDTQYF. CDR3 bases: TGCGCCAGCAGCCAAGATCTTATGACGGGGGGGGGAGATACGCAGTATTTT.

This clone has a count of ten or more. The chain links TRBV7-8 to TRBJ2-7; no clear D gene. This CDR3 comprises 12 residues. The V gene lost 0 bases and the J gene lost 7 bases, with 7 bases spanning the gap. Looked up from germline, CDR1 is SGHVS and CDR2 is FQNEAQ. CDR3 in DNA: TGTGCCAGCAGCTTAGCGACGTGGGAGCAGTACTTC. It is translated as CASSLATWEQYF. Looking up the rest from reference TRBV7-8 and TRBJ2-7 gives the full variable domain: GAGVSQSPRYKVAKRGQDVALRCDPISGHVSLFWYQQALGQGPEFLTYFQNEAQLDKSGLPSDRFFAERPEGSVSTLKIQRTQQEDSAVYLCASSLATWEQYFGPGTRLTVT.

The chain has TRBV6-2 or TRBV6-3 and TRBJ1-5, with TRBD1 identical over 7 bases. The CDR3 contains 14 residues. The germline V gene has CDR1 MNHEY and CDR2 SVGEGT. V shed 7 bases and J 6 bases; nucleotides not matched to a gene: 9. The CDR3 DNA sequence: TGTGCCAGCATTCGAGGGACAGACAGTCAGCCCCAGCATTTT. Protein sequence: CASIRGTDSQPQHF.

This clone was counted only a few times. No conserved phenylalanine or tryptophan is present at the end of the CDR3, so a read error is the likely explanation. It is unclear where the CDR3 begins or ends on the DNA, so no DNA is shown, and the CDR3 is as TCRdb lists it. The chain recombines TRBV27 with TRBJ1-1; the DNA was not used to check the table's D call, TRBD1. CDR1 is MNHEY and CDR2 is SMNVEV in the germline V gene (reference sequence). The CDR3 is 16 amino acids in total, end residues counted. The chain's CDR3 is CASSLIGQIVNTEASS.

To note about this clone: The junction differs from germline at one of its ends, possibly a read error. The gene calls are TRBV30 and TRBJ2-6; the D gene is possibly TRBD1 (5 bases). Germline assignment: CDR1 GTSNPN and CDR2 SVGIG (reference sequence). The CDR3 has 15 amino acids. In DNA form, the CDR3 reads TGTGCCTGGAGTGTAGGCGTTACTGGGGCCAACGTCCTCACTTTC. Translation gives CAWSVGVTGANVLTF.

This clone was recorded many times. Other nucleotide sequences in the sample specify the same CDR3. The chain carries TRBV27 and TRBJ1-1; D call uncertain. Trimming took 0 bases from V and 0 from J, leaving 2 bases between them. The CDR3 contains 13 residues. Germline loops: CDR1 MNHEY, CDR2 SMNVEV (reference sequence). The CDR3 coding sequence is TGTGCCAGCAGTTTATCCCTGAACACTGAAGCTTTCTTT. Protein product: CASSLSLNTEAFF.

This clone was found many times. The chain employs TRBV19 and TRBJ2-4, with unresolved D. The germline V gene encodes CDR1 LNHDA and CDR2 SQIVND (reference sequence). V lost 6 bases to trimming and J lost 2 bases, with 8 bases between them. CDR3 size: 13 residues. The CDR3 loop reads CASRGQTKNIQYF. The CDR3, as DNA: TGTGCCAGTAGAGGGCAGACCAAAAACATTCAGTACTTC.

In this sample, this clone turned up many times. The chain joins TRBV11-3 to TRBJ1-1; a weak D match, TRBD1 (5 bases). In germline, CDR1 is SGHNT, CDR2 YENEEA. Trimming took off 3 bases at V and 8 bases at J, with 13 bases between the two ends. This CDR3 has 13 residues. In DNA form, the CDR3 reads TGTGCCAGCAGCTTTCCCAACAGGCGGGAAGCTTTCTTT. Its translation: CASSFPNRREAFF.

This clone was seen ten or more times. The genes are TRBV7-8 and TRBJ1-6, with no clear D. The CDR3 consists of 14 residues. Germline V lookup: CDR1 SGHVS, CDR2 FQNEAQ. The V and J ends lost 2 bases and 5 bases respectively, with 7 bases between them. In nucleotides, the CDR3 is TGTGCCAGCAGCTTACCCCAGCATAATTCACCCCTCCACTTT. Translated, it gives CASSLPQHNSPLHF.

Of note for this clone: Sequence at one end of the junction differs from germline and may be a read error. In nucleotides, the CDR3 is TGTGTCAGCAGCCCATACGGAGCGAACTATGGCTACACCTTC. Protein sequence: CVSSPYGANYGYTF. V and J are TRBV7-2 and TRBJ1-2; D gene uncertain. The CDR3 spans 14 residues. CDR1 and CDR2 from the germline V gene are SGHTA and FQGNSA. Filled out from reference TRBV7-2 and TRBJ1-2, the complete variable domain reads GAGVSQSPSNKVTEKGKDVELRCDPISGHTALYWYRQSLGQGLEFLIYFQGNSAPDKSGLPSDRFSAERTGGSVSTLTIQRTQQEDSAVYLCVSSPYGANYGYTFGSGTRLTVV.

This clone was detected many times. The chain recombines TRBV20-1 with TRBJ2-5; the D is unclear. The germline V gene has CDR1 DFQATT and CDR2 SNEGSKA (reference sequence). V lost 1 base and J lost 2, with 14 bases in between. The CDR3 loop spans 15 amino acids. This CDR3 reads CSARVHLNLQETQYF. The CDR3 nucleotides are TGCAGTGCTAGAGTCCACCTGAATCTTCAAGAGACCCAGTACTTC.

Sample share makes this clone medium-sized. The rearrangement joins TRBV27 to TRBJ2-7, with 10 bases matching TRBD2. Germline V gene lookup returns CDR1 MNHEY and CDR2 SMNVEV (reference sequence). V lost 4 bases to trimming and J lost 4 bases; unmatched junction nucleotides: 4. This CDR3 region has 14 residues. CDR3 sequence: CASSSTSGTYEQYF. CDR3 in DNA: TGTGCCAGCAGTTCAACTAGCGGGACATACGAGCAGTACTTC.